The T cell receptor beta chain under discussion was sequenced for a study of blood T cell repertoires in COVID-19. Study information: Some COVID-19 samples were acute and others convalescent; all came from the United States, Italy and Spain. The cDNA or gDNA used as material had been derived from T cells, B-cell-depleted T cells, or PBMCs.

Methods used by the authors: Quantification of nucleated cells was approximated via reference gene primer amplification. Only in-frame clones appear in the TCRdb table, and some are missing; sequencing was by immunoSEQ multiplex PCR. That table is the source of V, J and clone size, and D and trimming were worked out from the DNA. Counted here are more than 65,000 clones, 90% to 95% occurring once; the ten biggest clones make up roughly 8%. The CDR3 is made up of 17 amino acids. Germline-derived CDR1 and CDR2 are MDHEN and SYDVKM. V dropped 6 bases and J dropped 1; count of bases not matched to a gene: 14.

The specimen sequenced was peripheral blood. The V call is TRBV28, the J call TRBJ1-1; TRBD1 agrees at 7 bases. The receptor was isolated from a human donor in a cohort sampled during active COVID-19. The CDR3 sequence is CASRNPGTAIENTEAFF. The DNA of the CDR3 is TGTGCCAGCAGAAACCCCGGGACAGCTATTGAGAACACTGAAGCTTTCTTT. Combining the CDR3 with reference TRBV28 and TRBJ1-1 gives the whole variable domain DVKVTQSSRYLVKRTGEKVFLECVQDMDHENMFWYRQDPGLGLRLIYFSYDVKMKEKGDIPEGYSVSREKKERFSLILESASTNQTSMYLCASRNPGTAIENTEAFFGQGTRLTVV.